This T cell receptor beta chain was captured by sequencing in a study of persistence of HIV-infected CD4 T cells. This was the immunoSEQ version 4 assay in survey mode. Sequenced by immunoSEQ multiplex PCR; TCRdb stores in-frame clones only, minus some. This sample has 35,000 to 40,000 clones, with 87% found just once. The germline gives CDR1 SGHTA, CDR2 FQGNSA. Trimming removed 0 bases at V and 4 bases at J, with 2 bases between. The CDR3 covers 12 residues. Nonspecific anti-CD3/anti-CD28 bead stimulation represents the broad CD4+ T cell repertoire. CD4+ T cells upregulating both CD40 ligand and CD69 were sorted as responding cells. Undetectable plasma HIV-1 RNA below 50 copies/mL lasted at least 4 years. CD4+ T cell counts exceeded 400 cells/uL; CMV serology was positive. On this clone: Its cognate antigen is unknown.

Whole-study results and caveats: TCRbeta richness was lower in CMV- and Gag-responding cells than in anti-CD3/anti-CD28-responding cells.

The specimen comprised CD4+ T cells sorted from PBMCs after roughly 19-hour stimulation, sampled from a patient who received antiretroviral therapy. The TCR sequence derives from an adult man with HIV who was CMV-seropositive. V usage is TRBV7-2 and J usage is TRBJ2-3; D gene ambiguous. This chain's CDR3 is CASSLAPDTQYF. The CDR3, as DNA: TGTGCCAGCAGCTTAGCACCAGATACGCAGTATTTT. Full variable domain (remainder filled in from reference TRBV7-2 and TRBJ2-3): GAGVSQSPSNKVTEKGKDVELRCDPISGHTALYWYRQSLGQGLEFLIYFQGNSAPDKSGLPSDRFSAERTGGSVSTLTIQRTQQEDSAVYLCASSLAPDTQYFGPGTRLTVL.